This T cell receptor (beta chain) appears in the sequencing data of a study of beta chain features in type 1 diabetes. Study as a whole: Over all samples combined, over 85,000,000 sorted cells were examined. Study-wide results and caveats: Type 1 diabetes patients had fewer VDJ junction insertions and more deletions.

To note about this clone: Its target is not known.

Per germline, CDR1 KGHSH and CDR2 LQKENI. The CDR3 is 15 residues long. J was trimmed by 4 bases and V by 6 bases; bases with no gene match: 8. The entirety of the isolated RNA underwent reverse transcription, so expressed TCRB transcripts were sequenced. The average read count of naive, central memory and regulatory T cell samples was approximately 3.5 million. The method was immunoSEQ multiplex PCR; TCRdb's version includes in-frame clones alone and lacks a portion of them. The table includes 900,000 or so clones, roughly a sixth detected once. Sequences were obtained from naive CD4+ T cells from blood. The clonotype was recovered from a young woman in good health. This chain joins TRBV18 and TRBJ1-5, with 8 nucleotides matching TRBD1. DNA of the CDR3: TGTGCCAGCTCCCTTACAGGGGGTGGGAATCAGCCCCAGCATTTT. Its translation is CASSLTGGGNQPQHF.